This passage covers 21 T cell receptor beta chains from one sample sequenced in a study of cytomegalovirus exposure and HLA in healthy donors. It was with 60 Vbeta and 13 Jbeta primers that the PCR ran. Libraries were prepared by immunoSEQ multiplex PCR; TCRdb keeps only in-frame clonotypes and omits some of them. Of around 130,000 clones in the sample, 65% to 90% were seen once. Sequencing was performed on PBMCs. These TCRs come from a man aged 18-30 years in good health and CMV-seronegative.

J is TRBJ1-6 and V is TRBV4-1; TRBD1 matches 8 bases. The CDR3 spans 16 residues. Looked up from germline, CDR1 is MGHRA and CDR2 is YSYEKL. The trim removed 4 bases at V and 7 bases at J, leaving 9 bases unmatched. This CDR3 is CASSPWGQDLNSPLHF. DNA of the CDR3: TGCGCCAGCAGCCCATGGGGACAGGACCTAAATTCACCCCTCCACTTT.

The J gene is TRBJ2-3, the V gene TRBV4-3; TRBD1 might be the D (6 bases). The length of the CDR3 is 17 residues. Germline V gene lookup returns CDR1 LGHNA and CDR2 YSLEER. Trimming cost V 3 bases and J 4 bases, with 20 bases left between them. This CDR3 reads CASSHRRGPTLADTQYF. The CDR3 coding sequence is TGCGCCAGCAGCCACCGCAGGGGTCCGACCTTAGCAGATACGCAGTATTTT.

The rearrangement links TRBV27 to TRBJ1-1; D not certain. CDR3 size: 18 residues. Trimming removed 6 bases from V and 1 base from J, with 24 bases in between. CDR1 and CDR2 (germline): MNHEY, SMNVEV (reference sequence). The chain's CDR3 is CASSSLVFGSARNTEAFF. The CDR3 DNA sequence: TGTGCCAGCAGCTCACTGGTATTTGGGTCAGCTAGGAACACTGAAGCTTTCTTT.

This clone was seen more than once but under ten times. V gene TRBV30 combines with J gene TRBJ1-6; D might be TRBD1 (5 bases). Germline-derived CDR1 and CDR2 are GTSNPN and SVGIG (reference sequence). V was shortened by 3 bases and J by 0 bases, with 18 bases between the two germline ends. This CDR3 contains 18 residues. CDR3 coding DNA: TGTGCCTGGAGAGGGCAGGGATGGCTAAGCTCCTATAATTCACCCCTCCACTTT. Its translation is CAWRGQGWLSSYNSPLHF.

The rearrangement joins TRBV6-5 to TRBJ2-7; the match to TRBD1 covers 9 bases. This CDR3 has 14 amino acids. In germline, CDR1 is MNHEY, CDR2 SVGAGI. The J segment lost 5 bases and the V segment lost 10 bases, leaving 12 bases of the junction unmatched. CDR3 sequence reads: CAISGTGRMNEQYF. CDR3 coding DNA: TGTGCCATCTCGGGGACAGGGAGAATGAACGAGCAGTACTTC.

The chain is built from TRBV18 and TRBJ1-5, with a tentative D call TRBD1 (5 bases). The CDR3 runs to 15 residues. V was shortened by 3 bases and J by 8 bases, with 17 bases between the two germline ends. From germline, CDR1 is KGHSH and CDR2 LQKENI. CDR3 sequence (DNA): TGTGCCAGCTCACCTTCGGCGGGGAAAGGGGAGCCCCAGCATTTT. Encoded protein: CASSPSAGKGEPQHF.

The CDR3 loop reads CASSTYRTSGTYEQYF. In DNA form, the CDR3 reads TGTGCCAGTAGTACTTACCGGACTAGCGGGACGTACGAGCAGTACTTC. The chain carries TRBV19 and TRBJ2-7; 12 nucleotides align to TRBD2. V shed 4 bases, J shed 4 bases, and the junction held 8 bases outside the gene matches. Germline loops: CDR1 LNHDA, CDR2 SQIVND (reference sequence). The CDR3 covers 16 residues.

The chain recombines TRBV6-1 with TRBJ2-5, with 7 bases lining up with TRBD1. Germline V gives CDR1 MNHNS, CDR2 SASEGT. V was clipped by 5 bases and J by 7 bases; unmatched bases: 10. The CDR3 loop spans 14 amino acids. The CDR3 loop is CASSTGDPGGTQYF. CDR3 DNA sequence: TGTGCCAGCAGTACAGGGGACCCCGGCGGGACCCAGTACTTC.

This clone was seen only once. The rearrangement links TRBV30 to TRBJ2-5; D is undetermined. The ends were cut back, 2 bases at V and 6 bases at J, with 13 bases in the middle. CDR1 and CDR2 from the germline V gene are GTSNPN and SVGIG (reference sequence). The length of the CDR3 is 13 residues. For the CDR3, the DNA is TGTGCCTGGAGTCTAGGTCAAAGGCAGACCCAGTACTTC. Protein sequence: CAWSLGQRQTQYF.

The sample holds one count of this clone. The V and J genes are TRBV29-1 and TRBJ2-7; D may be TRBD1 (5 bases). This CDR3 has 13 amino acids. CDR1 and CDR2 from the germline V gene are SQVTM and ANQGSEA. Trimming took 4 bases from V and 0 from J, leaving 10 bases between them. CDR3 sequence (DNA): TGCAGCGTTGGCAGGGCGATCTCCTACGAGCAGTACTTC. Amino acid sequence: CSVGRAISYEQYF.

The chain recombines TRBV9 with TRBJ2-1; 13 nucleotides align to TRBD2. V was pared by 9 bases and J by 6 bases, with 9 bases of the junction left unmatched. The CDR3 runs to 15 residues. Looked up from germline, CDR1 is SGDLS and CDR2 is YYNGEE. The CDR3 reads CATSQGTSGVNEQFF. In DNA, the CDR3 is TGTGCCACCTCGCAAGGGACTAGCGGGGTCAATGAGCAGTTCTTC.

The sample holds a few counts of this clone. J is TRBJ2-1 and V is TRBV21-1; no check of the table's D call, TRBD1, against the DNA was made. TRBV21-1 is a listed pseudogene. The length of the CDR3 is 15 residues. This chain's CDR3 is CASSKGDRVHNEQFF. CDR3 nucleotide sequence: TGTGCCAGCAGCAAAGGGGACAGGGTCCACAATGAGCAGTTCTTC.

The rearrangement uses TRBV27 and TRBJ2-2, with TRBD2 matching 11 bases. Trimming cost V 6 bases and J 5 bases; bases outside gene matches: 5. Germline CDR1 is MNHEY and CDR2 is SMNVEV (reference sequence). The CDR3 has 15 amino acids. CDR3 nucleotide sequence: TGTGCCAGCAGGGTCGGGACTAGCGGTACCGGGGAGCTGTTTTTT. It is translated as CASRVGTSGTGELFF.

The chain links TRBV5-6 to TRBJ1-5; D not certain. Germline V lookup: CDR1 SGHDT, CDR2 YYEEEE. With 5 bases removed from V and 4 bases from J, the gap between germline ends came to 22 bases. This CDR3 comprises 17 residues. CDR3 amino acids: CASSTAREPALNQPQHF. The CDR3 DNA follows: TGTGCCAGCAGTACCGCCCGTGAGCCTGCCCTTAATCAGCCCCAGCATTTT.

Comment on this clone: Compared with germline, one end of the junction differs, possibly owing to a read error. The V call is TRBV7-7, the J call TRBJ2-2; possible D gene TRBD2, 7 bases. Per the germline V gene, CDR1 is SSHAT and CDR2 is FNYEAQ (reference sequence). The CDR3 covers 16 residues. This CDR3 reads CASSSGRGAVTGELFF. CDR3 DNA: TGTGCTAGCAGCTCCGGACGGGGGGCCGTCACCGGGGAGCTGTTTTTT.

This clone showed up just a few times. This chain links TRBV30 with TRBJ1-4; no firm D call. The CDR3 loop spans 13 amino acids. Deletions cut 7 bases from V and 5 bases from J, with 14 bases between. Per the germline V gene, CDR1 is GTSNPN and CDR2 is SVGIG (reference sequence). CDR3 bases: TGTGCCTCTTCGGGAGTCAGGAATGAAAAACTGTTTTTT. This gives the protein CASSGVRNEKLFF.

The chain joins TRBV28 to TRBJ2-1; 11 bases agree with TRBD2. V lost 3 bases, J lost 6 bases, and 10 bases stayed unmatched. The CDR3 extends over 17 amino acids. Per the germline V gene, CDR1 is MDHEN and CDR2 is SYDVKM. CDR3 nucleotides: TGTGCCAGCAGTTTTTTTCGTATTAGCGGGGGGGGCAATGAGCAGTTCTTC. Translating gives CASSFFRISGGGNEQFF.

The V gene is TRBV19, the J gene TRBJ1-5; D unclear. CDR1 and CDR2 from the germline V gene are LNHDA and SQIVND (reference sequence). V lost 5 bases and J 3 bases, leaving 8 bases between the germline ends. CDR3 length: 13 amino acids. The CDR3 loop is CASSVTTNQPQHF. The DNA for the CDR3 is TGTGCCAGTAGTGTGACAACCAATCAGCCCCAGCATTTT.

The rearrangement links TRBV5-1 to TRBJ1-4; the match to TRBD1 covers 8 bases. The CDR3 sequence is 15 residues long. The J segment lost 6 bases and the V segment lost 0 bases, leaving 4 bases of the junction unmatched. In germline, CDR1 is SGHRS, CDR2 YFSETQ. CDR3 nucleotide sequence: TGCGCCAGCAGCTTGGTAGGACAGGGATATGAAAAACTGTTTTTT. Translated, it gives CASSLVGQGYEKLFF.

This clone was observed a single time. The chain uses TRBV12-5 and TRBJ1-2; D unresolved. Between the trimmed V and J ends, which lost 1 base and 4 bases, there was a span of 7 bases. Germline V gene sequence: CDR1 LGHNT, CDR2 FRNRAP. CDR3 length: 13 amino acids. CDR3 sequence: CASGLGQIYGYTF. In nucleotides, the CDR3 is TGTGCTAGTGGTTTGGGGCAGATCTATGGCTACACCTTC. The full variable domain, in which reference TRBV12-5 and TRBJ1-2 provide the parts outside the CDR3, is DARVTQTPRHKVTEMGQEVTMRCQPILGHNTVFWYRQTMMQGLELLAYFRNRAPLDDSGMPKDRFSAEMPDATLATLKIQPSEPRDSAVYFCASGLGQIYGYTFGSGTRLTVV.

V is TRBV4-1 and J is TRBJ2-2, with 12 bases lining up with TRBD2. There are 16 residues in the CDR3. Trimming took 3 bases from V and 4 from J; bases not matched to a gene: 3. From germline, CDR1 is MGHRA and CDR2 YSYEKL. The CDR3 DNA reads as TGCGCCAGCAGCCATACTAGCGGGGGGATCACCGGGGAGCTGTTTTTT. This sequence encodes CASSHTSGGITGELFF.